The clone carrying this T cell receptor (beta chain) was observed many times. Its antigen remains unknown. This record belongs to a study of T cell repertoires in cytomegalovirus infection. Looking at the study overall: CMV infection together with matching HLA type was indicated by public TCR beta signatures. Study outcomes and limitations: The study found HLA-C-restricted CMV-specific TCR beta clonotypes dominating the ex vivo response.

The CDR3 has 12 residues. The germline V gene encodes CDR1 SQVTM and CDR2 ANQGSEA. V was clipped by 4 bases and J by 12 bases; unmatched bases: 4. In TCRdb, the reads were re-called with MiXCR into one record per CDR3 protein. The sample has some 220,000 distinct CDR3 sequences, around 6.4% seen once. The chain has TRBV29-1 and TRBJ1-6; 9 positions match TRBD1. Sequences were obtained from PBMCs. The origin of this receptor is a human donor in good health (CMV status not recorded). Some clones in this sample may be carry-over from other donors' samples. This chain's CDR3 is CSVGTGVGPLHF. CDR3 DNA sequence: TGCAGCGTTGGGACAGGGGTAGGACCCCTCCACTTT. Full variable domain (outside the CDR3, taken from reference TRBV29-1 and TRBJ1-6): SAVISQKPSRDICQRGTSLTIQCQVDSQVTMMFWYRQQPGQSLTLIATANQGSEATYESGFVIDKFPISRPNLTFSTLTVSNMSPEDSSIYLCSVGTGVGPLHFGNGTRLTVT.